The 18 T cell receptor beta chains below all came from one sample that was sequenced in a study of human T cells and chemical hapten exposure. TCRdb independently ran MiXCR on the RACE reads; one entry per CDR3 protein. Of 60,000 to 75,000 distinct CDR3 sequences in the sample, approximately 6.7% were seen once. Documented time point: pre-sensitization, week 0. Noted treatment: therapeutic diphenylcyclopropenone sensitization with weekly scalp DPC. The sample in question was whole blood, obtained in connection with sensitization to the hapten diphenylcyclopropenone (DPC). The receptors derive from a woman younger than 45 with alopecia areata. Some clones in this sample may be carry-over from other donors' samples.

The J gene is TRBJ2-7, the V gene TRBV6-1; D is possibly TRBD1 (5 bases). Trimming took off 6 bases at V and 3 bases at J, with 15 bases between the two ends. Per the germline V gene, CDR1 is MNHNS and CDR2 is SASEGT. The CDR3 extends over 14 amino acids. The CDR3 sequence is CASRVDTGVYEQYF. In nucleotides, the CDR3 is TGTGCCAGCAGGGTGGACACTGGGGTCTACGAGCAGTACTTC.

The J gene is TRBJ1-5, the V gene TRBV13; possible D gene TRBD1, 5 bases. This CDR3 is built from 15 residues. Germline CDR1 reads PRHDT; CDR2 reads FYEKMQ (reference sequence). Trimming took off 5 bases at V and 1 base at J, with 12 bases between the two ends. CDR3 region: CASSRQSWSNQPQHF. As DNA, the CDR3 is TGTGCCAGCAGCAGACAGTCCTGGAGCAATCAGCCCCAGCATTTT.

This clonotype was seen at least ten times. V gene TRBV12-3 or TRBV12-4 combines with J gene TRBJ1-1; TRBD1 is a possible D gene (6 bases). V gave up 5 bases and J gave up 2 bases, with 9 bases separating them. CDR3 length equals 13 residues. CDR3 loop: CASSLQGNTEAFF. CDR3 in DNA: TGTGCCAGCAGTCTACAGGGAAACACTGAAGCTTTCTTT.

This clonotype showed up many times. The V call is TRBV29-1, the J call TRBJ2-4, with D possibly being TRBD2 (6 bases). This CDR3 is 12 amino acids long. V was shortened by 6 bases and J by 2 bases, with 8 bases between the two germline ends. Looked up from germline, CDR1 is SQVTM and CDR2 is ANQGSEA. CDR3 coding DNA: TGCAGCGTGGCGGGGACCAAAAACATTCAGTACTTC. This codes for CSVAGTKNIQYF.

This clonotype has ten or more counts. The chain recombines TRBV12-3 or TRBV12-4 with TRBJ1-5; TRBD1 might be the D (5 bases). Trimming cost V 3 bases and J 9 bases, with 15 bases left between them. There are 14 residues in the CDR3. The CDR3 nucleotides read TGTGCCAGCAGTTTCTTAAGGGACTCTGGGCCCCAGCATTTT. Protein product: CASSFLRDSGPQHF.

Concerning this clonotype: One base away lies a much larger clone, so this may be a sequencing read error. This chain joins TRBV7-2 and TRBJ2-1; 13 nucleotides match TRBD2. CDR3 length equals 17 residues. Germline V gene lookup returns CDR1 SGHTA and CDR2 FQGNSA. The V segment lost 1 base and the J segment 9 bases; nucleotides outside the gene matches: 9. The chain's CDR3 is CASSLEELAGGNGEQFF. The CDR3 nucleotides are TGTGCCAGCAGCTTAGAGGAACTAGCGGGGGGGAATGGTGAGCAGTTCTTC.

Ten or more counts support this clonotype. The J gene is TRBJ2-7, the V gene TRBV5-4; D gene ambiguous. V dropped 0 bases and J dropped 2 bases, with 9 bases sitting between them. This CDR3 spans 14 amino acids. CDR1 and CDR2 (germline): SGHNT, YYREEE (reference sequence). CDR3 bases: TGTGCCAGCAGCTTGGGGCTGGCCCCCTACGAGCAGTACTTC. Protein product: CASSLGLAPYEQYF.

Regarding this clonotype: A much more abundant neighbour one base away suggests this may be a read error. This sequence joins TRBV7-3 and TRBJ1-4; D is possibly TRBD1 (6 bases). Germline lookup yields CDR1 SGHTA and CDR2 FQGTGA. The CDR3 totals 13 residues. Here the CDR3 reads CAKQGGRNGKLFF. CDR3 bases: TGTGCCAAACAAGGGGGACGAAATGGAAAACTGTTTTTT.

This clonotype showed up many times. This chain uses TRBV6-5 with TRBJ1-4; tentatively, D is TRBD1 (6 bases). The germline CDR1 and CDR2 sequences are MNHEY and SVGAGI. The CDR3 is 12 residues long. Between the trimmed V and J ends, which lost 7 bases and 13 bases, there was a span of 16 bases. The CDR3 reads CASNNPGARLFF. CDR3 in DNA: TGTGCCAGCAACAACCCGGGGGCGAGACTGTTTTTT.

This clonotype occurred many times. The chain carries TRBV15 and TRBJ2-7; the match to TRBD1 covers 8 bases. CDR1 and CDR2 from the germline V gene are LNHNV and YYDKDF (reference sequence). V was pared by 3 bases and J by 6 bases, with 4 bases of the junction left unmatched. CDR3 size: 13 residues. Written as DNA, the CDR3 is TGTGCCACCAGCAGGATACAGGGGGGCGAGCAGTACTTC. As protein: CATSRIQGGEQYF.

This clonotype has ten or more counts. The V and J genes are TRBV12-3 or TRBV12-4 and TRBJ2-1, with TRBD2 matching 9 bases. After removal of 1 base from V and 6 bases from J, the junction contained 7 bases not matched to a gene. The CDR3 runs 16 residues. CDR3 nucleotide sequence: TGTGCCAGCAGTTTAGGAGCGGGGGGTAAGAGCAATGAGCAGTTCTTC. It specifies CASSLGAGGKSNEQFF.

This clonotype was seen at least ten times. The chain combines TRBV6-5 with TRBJ2-2, with no clear D. From germline, CDR1 is MNHEY and CDR2 SVGAGI. The CDR3 runs to 15 residues. V gave up 2 bases and J gave up 3 bases, with 10 bases separating them. The CDR3 DNA sequence: TGTGCCAGCAGTTACGGGCAGGTCCACACCGGGGAGCTGTTTTTT. Residues: CASSYGQVHTGELFF.

This clonotype was counted only a few times. The V call is TRBV11-2, the J call TRBJ2-7, with a tentative D call TRBD1 (5 bases). Germline CDR1 reads SGHAT; CDR2 reads FQNNGV. This CDR3 comprises 16 residues. Trimming left V 4 bases short and J 5 bases short, with 21 bases between. The CDR3 coding sequence is TGTGCCAGCAGCTACGGCACAGGTTCGTTTCGTAACGAGCAGTACTTC. Translation gives CASSYGTGSFRNEQYF.

This clonotype showed up many times. This chain connects TRBV5-1 to TRBJ2-7, with 7 nucleotides matching TRBD2. V dropped 1 base and J dropped 7; count of bases not matched to a gene: 11. This CDR3 comprises 15 residues. CDR1 and CDR2 from the germline V gene are SGHRS and YFSETQ. The CDR3 region is CASSLIPGTNEEQYF. For the CDR3, the DNA is TGCGCCAGCAGCTTGATTCCAGGGACTAACGAAGAGCAGTACTTC. The full variable domain, in which reference TRBV5-1 and TRBJ2-7 provide the parts outside the CDR3, is KAGVTQTPRYLIKTRGQQVTLSCSPISGHRSVSWYQQTPGQGLQFLFEYFSETQRNKGNFPGRFSGRQFSNSRSEMNVSTLELGDSALYLCASSLIPGTNEEQYFGPGTRLTVT.

This clonotype has ten or more counts. The rearrangement joins TRBV5-1 to TRBJ2-1, with D uncertain. This CDR3 comprises 11 residues. Germline V CDR1 and CDR2: SGHRS, YFSETQ. V was cut by 2 bases and J by 10 bases, with 7 bases left in between. CDR3 in DNA: TGCGCCAGCAGCTTCGGCCCCGAGCAGTTCTTC. This codes for CASSFGPEQFF.

This clonotype was recorded many times. The rearrangement joins TRBV6-2 or TRBV6-3 to TRBJ2-3; TRBD1 or TRBD2 may be the D gene (6 bases each). CDR1 and CDR2 from the germline V gene are MNHEY and SVGEGT. With 8 bases removed from V and 6 bases from J, the gap between germline ends came to 15 bases. This CDR3 region has 13 residues. Written as DNA, the CDR3 is TGTGCCAGCGGAGTGGGGGGCCGCGATACGCAGTATTTT. It codes for CASGVGGRDTQYF.

This clonotype showed up just a few times. The J gene is TRBJ1-1, the V gene TRBV20-1; D not resolved. The germline V and J ends were trimmed by 3 bases and 0 bases, with 11 bases remaining between them. The germline gives CDR1 DFQATT, CDR2 SNEGSKA (reference sequence). The CDR3 length is 14 residues. CDR3 nucleotide sequence: TGCAGTGCTAGTCGTGCAGGAGTGAACACTGAAGCTTTCTTT. It encodes CSASRAGVNTEAFF.

This clonotype was seen at least ten times. This chain joins TRBV6-2 or TRBV6-3 and TRBJ2-3; no firm D call. The CDR3 is 14 amino acids. Germline V lookup: CDR1 MNHEY, CDR2 SVGEGT. Trimming removed 1 base at V and 4 bases at J, with 9 bases between. The DNA for the CDR3 is TGTGCCAGCAGTTACTTTCAGGTCCCAGATACGCAGTATTTT. Translating gives CASSYFQVPDTQYF.